This TCR beta chain is from a study of response to subunit inactivated influenza vaccine. Findings of the study overall: Each seasonal flu vaccination may recruit only limited new T cells, authors suggested.

The CDR3 consists of 12 residues. Germline-derived CDR1 and CDR2 are SGHTA and FQGNSA. Trimming pared 5 bases from V and 9 bases from J, leaving 11 bases between. A note on this clonotype: No antigen is known for it.

MiXCR, run by TCRdb on the RT-PCR reads, gives a single entry per CDR3 protein. The sample holds 500,000 to 550,000 distinct CDR3 sequences, roughly 8.2% seen once. The material was PBMCs from blood, obtained less than 30 months after vaccination. This TCR was sampled from a man between 45 and 75 years old who received an inactivated influenza vaccine. The chain has TRBV7-2 and TRBJ1-5; D gene uncertain. The CDR3 DNA reads as TGTGCCAGCAGCCCCCCCCGTGGGCCCCAGCATTTT. Translation: CASSPPRGPQHF.